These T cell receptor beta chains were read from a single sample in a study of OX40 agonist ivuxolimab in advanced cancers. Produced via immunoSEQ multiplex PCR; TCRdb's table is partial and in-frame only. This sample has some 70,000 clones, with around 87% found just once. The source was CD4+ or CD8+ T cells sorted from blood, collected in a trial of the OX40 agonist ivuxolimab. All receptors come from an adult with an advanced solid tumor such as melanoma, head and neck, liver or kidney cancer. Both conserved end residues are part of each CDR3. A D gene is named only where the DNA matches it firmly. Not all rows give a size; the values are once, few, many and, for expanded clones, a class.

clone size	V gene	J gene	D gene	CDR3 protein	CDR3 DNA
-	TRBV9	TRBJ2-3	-	CASSLGGLGDTQYF	TGTGCCAGCAGCCTCGGCGGGCTAGGAGATACGCAGTATTTT
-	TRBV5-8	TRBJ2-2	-	CASSSYLTSSKNTGELFF	TGTGCCAGCAGCTCCTATCTGACCAGCAGCAAGAACACCGGGGAGCTGTTTTTT
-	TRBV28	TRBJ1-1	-	CASSFLIRDTEAFF	TGTGCCAGCAGTTTTTTGATCAGGGACACTGAAGCTTTCTTT
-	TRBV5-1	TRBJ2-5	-	CASSFGDSGETQYF	TGCGCCAGCAGCTTCGGGGATAGCGGAGAGACCCAGTACTTC
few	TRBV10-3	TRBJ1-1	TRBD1	CAISKDRDMNTEAFF	TGTGCCATCAGTAAGGACAGGGACATGAACACTGAAGCTTTCTTT
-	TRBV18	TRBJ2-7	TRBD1	CASSPSIRDRAEQYF	TGTGCCAGCTCACCTAGCATTCGGGACAGGGCCGAGCAGTACTTC
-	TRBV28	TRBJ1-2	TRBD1	CASRDTGAHNYGYTF	TGTGCCAGCAGGGACACAGGGGCCCATAACTATGGCTACACCTTC
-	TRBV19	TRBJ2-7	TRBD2	CASSIQLAGAYEQYF	TGTGCCAGTAGTATCCAGCTAGCGGGAGCCTACGAGCAGTACTTC
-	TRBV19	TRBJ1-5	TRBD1	CATVDRGNQPQHF	TGTGCCACCGTGGACAGGGGGAATCAGCCCCAGCATTTT
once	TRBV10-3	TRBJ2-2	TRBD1	CATRDRDTGELFF	TGTGCCACCCGGGACAGGGACACCGGGGAGCTGTTTTTT
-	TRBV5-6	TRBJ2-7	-	CASSTGSYEQYF	TGTGCCAGCAGTACGGGCTCCTACGAGCAGTACTTC
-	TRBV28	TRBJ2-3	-	CASSLAGPRTDTQYF	TGTGCCAGCAGTTTGGCGGGGCCCAGGACAGATACGCAGTATTTT
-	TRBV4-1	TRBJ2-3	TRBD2	CASSEREGGDTQYF	TGCGCCAGCAGCGAGCGGGAGGGAGGAGATACGCAGTATTTT
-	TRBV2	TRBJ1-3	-	CASKRNAGNTIYF	TGTGCCAGCAAAAGGAATGCTGGAAACACCATATATTTT
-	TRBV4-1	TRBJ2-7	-	CASSQALVGSSYEQYF	TGCGCCAGCAGCCAAGCCCTAGTCGGGAGTTCCTACGAGCAGTACTTC
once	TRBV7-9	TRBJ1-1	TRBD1	CASSLAGQGVNTEAFF	TGTGCCAGCAGCTTAGCCGGACAGGGTGTGAACACTGAAGCTTTCTTT